This TCR beta chain originates from a study of human T cells and chemical hapten exposure. Study-wide background: The patient population, which was mostly female, had alopecia areata, totalis or universalis.

The CDR3 has 13 amino acids. Germline CDR1 and CDR2: MDHEN and SYDVKM. Germline trimming cut 4 bases from V and 7 bases from J; bases unmatched to any gene: 7. Comments on this clonotype: The antigen remains unidentified.

Documented time point: patch test 1, 2 weeks after DPC sensitization. Stated treatment: therapeutic diphenylcyclopropenone sensitization with weekly scalp DPC. Study results and caveats: TCRs exceeding 1 in 1000 frequency stayed unchanged with DPC sensitization.

Each CDR3 protein is one row after TCRdb ran MiXCR on the RACE reads. In the table there are 150,000 or so distinct CDR3 sequences, 14% of which are singletons. This TCR was recovered from a woman aged 30 to 39 with alopecia areata. Some clones in this sample may be carry-over from other donors' samples. V gene TRBV28 combines with J gene TRBJ2-7, with 7 bases that match TRBD1. The specimen comprised whole blood, sampled in connection with sensitization to the hapten diphenylcyclopropenone (DPC). The CDR3 DNA reads as TGTGCCAGCAGTTCGGGACAGCTTGGTGAGCAGTACTTC. This sequence encodes CASSSGQLGEQYF.